This entry is about one TCR beta chain. Its antigen specificity is not known. Base-call qualities are not available, and no considerably larger clone is one nucleotide away. V lost 5 bases and J lost 3 bases, and the count of bases not matched to a germline gene is 9. Reading the germline V gene (reference sequence) gives CDR1 MNHNY and CDR2 SVGAGI. The CDR3 runs 15 residues from the cysteine to the phenylalanine. The kept DNA is CDR3 alone, 45 bases in frame from the first base. The library was generated by the immunoSEQ multiplex PCR assay. For the multiplex PCR, a mixture combining 60 forward primers for TCR Vbeta segments and 13 reverse primers for TCR Jbeta segments was used. The CDR3 region of rearranged TCR beta genes was amplified from genomic DNA by a multiplex PCR assay. The Illumina HiSeq System was used to sequence the amplified TCR beta libraries as 87-base-pair reads. Concerning the study's data processing: A later analysis counted tens of millions of unique TCR beta chains across the 640 or so repertoires, and some 11 million of these chains were shared by at least two donors. Raw reads were error-corrected and collapsed into unique sequences by a nearest-neighbor algorithm in which closely related sequences were merged to remove PCR and sequencing errors. CDR3 sequences were aligned to IMGT reference sequences to assign V, D and J gene segments. For a sequence to be retained, a match of at least six nucleotides to both a V gene segment and a J gene segment was required. Rearrangements were classified as productive when the CDR3 lacked stop codons and remained in frame with V and J, and all other rearrangements were classified as non-productive. CDR3 was defined by IMGT convention, running from the second conserved V-encoded cysteine to the conserved J-encoded phenylalanine. The earlier analysis of about 590 of the donors excluded sequences that lacked an unambiguous match to a single V gene segment. An earlier analysis of 450 to 650 of the donors called V segments functional above 56.7% productive rearrangements and segregating when the between-donor standard deviation exceeded 5%. A statistical classification framework was built for diagnosing cytomegalovirus status from the catalog of TCR beta chain sequences. A later analysis assigned V and J genes by comparing TCR nucleotide sequences with IMGT/GENE-DB human TR gene sequences. In a later analysis, CDR3 sequences and most-parsimonious VDJ recombination scenarios were assigned using the TCRdist pipeline. In a later analysis, each TCR beta chain was defined by its CDR3 amino acid sequence together with its V-gene family, and reads lacking a unique V-gene family were excluded. A later analysis removed roughly 590 highly shared, low-generation-probability nucleotide sequences to deal with suspected cross-contamination and a sequencing artifact. In a later analysis, a clonal expansion index was calculated for each public chain from normalized within-repertoire ranks of inferred template counts. Generation probabilities in a later analysis came from a VDJ recombination model fitted to out-of-frame rearrangements, and those results were checked against IGoR. Hypergeometric tests were used in a later analysis to score TCR-TCR, TCR-HLA and TCR-CMV co-occurrence, with a repertoire-size bias correction applied to the TCR pairs. A later analysis estimated false discovery rates by permuting HLA or CMV assignments 20 times. In a later analysis, co-occurring TCRs were grouped with DBSCAN, and TCRdist sequence similarity was added when clustering was performed within HLA-allele-positive subsets. Co-occurrence clustering excluded repertoires with fewer than 30,000 or more than 120,000 public chains, plus five with anomalous nucleotide sharing. TCRdb mirrors the immuneACCESS table, restricted to in-frame sequences. Some clones are absent from its copies; in checked studies, under half trace to an unresolved V gene, and the reason for the others is unknown. From that table come the V and J calls and clone size; the DNA was used to work out D and trimming. Within this sample are approximately 190,000 clones, with 84% of them counted one time only. Roughly 2.6% of the sample is taken by the ten largest.

The sample comes from a study of cytomegalovirus exposure and HLA in healthy donors (dated by TCRdb to 2016 to 2017). About the full investigation: An earlier analysis of approximately 600 of the donors reported about 290 Gb of sequence data and 117 million unique TCR beta sequences from 150 million to 200 million T cells. The study used immunosequencing to profile the T cell repertoires of more than 650 subjects and linked those repertoires to cytomegalovirus serostatus. An earlier analysis of several hundred of the donors applied high-throughput TCR beta sequencing to assess whether each TCR beta V gene segment acted as functional or pseudogenic. A separate validation cohort of roughly 120 different subjects was used in addition to the roughly 640-subject first cohort. A later analysis re-analyzed previously published TCR beta repertoires from roughly 630 donors and added high-resolution HLA genotyping to study TCR occurrence patterns. High-throughput TCR immunosequencing, statistical association of individual TCRs with disease status, and machine learning were combined to predict cytomegalovirus infection status. All discovery cohort repertoires had been generated on a single sequencing platform. Genome-wide SNP genotypes for about 60% of the roughly 670 donors were used in a later genetic analysis, which treated that subset as a discovery cohort. Among a few hundred genotyped donors of the cohort, an average of around 240,000 unique TCR beta nucleotide sequences were sequenced per donor, around a sixth of them non-productive. Because of strong linkage in the cohort, roughly five DR-DQ haplotypes were treated as single units for association and clustering. Rather than using new phenotypic data, the later analysis identified candidate immune exposures from TCR beta sequences and from how often those sequences occurred across donors. Around 330 gigabases of sequencing data and tens of millions of unique TCR sequences made up an early release that covered several hundred HLA-typed donors. The number of typed donors differed by locus: roughly 620-630 for A, B, C, DRB1 and DQB1; 500 to 550 for DQA1; some 590 for DPA1; and roughly 490 for DPB1. The study aimed to test whether signatures of past pathogen exposure could be identified by cataloging public T cell receptors. HLA typing covered class I and class II loci at four-digit resolution. Donor age, sex, ethnicity and CMV serostatus were compiled together with the repertoire data. Of the 398 genotyped donors, roughly 85% fell in the genetic ancestry cluster associated with self-reported Caucasian donors.

Overall study results and their limits: Compared with equally common non-associated chains, HLA-associated TCR beta chains in a later analysis were more clonally expanded and had lower generation probabilities. A later analysis found that TCR association rates varied across HLA loci, with DRB1 alleles showing the most associated TCRs and HLA-C alleles the fewest. While some public TCRs were present in many individuals, most TCR sequences turned up only very rarely across donors. CMV serostatus was the only immune exposure information available for the cohort. V-gene and J-gene trimming of TCR beta chains was associated with a missense DCLRE1C variant in a later genetic analysis, and the association was replicated in an independent cohort. In vitro tests confirmed that a few of the cytomegalovirus-associated TCR beta chains recognize cytomegalovirus antigens. A later analysis reported that several top co-occurrence clusters appeared linked to parvovirus B19, influenza, CMV and Epstein-Barr virus. Roughly uniform sequencing depth across donors was assumed in presence/absence analyses, although this assumption may not hold. When HLA alleles, especially DR and DQ, strongly co-occurred, attributing TCR associations to individual alleles was difficult. In an earlier analysis of over 550 of the donors, most TCR beta V segments were observed in productive rearrangements about 87% or about 30% of the time, broadly matching IMGT annotations. Only TCR beta chains were sequenced in this cohort, and the absence of alpha or paired-chain data limited detectable features. A further reported finding was that TCR beta sequences accurately predicted the HLA-A and HLA-B alleles for most subjects in the first cohort. A later analysis associated about 17,000 TCR beta sequences with specific HLA alleles at a false discovery rate of 0.05. Compared with the roughly 700-donor mean, donors in an Asian-associated ancestry cluster had fewer N-insertions in productive TCRs, according to a later genetic analysis. Linkage disequilibrium might explain the correlated functional status among segregating V segments, but an unknown experimental factor could not be ruled out. In the study, around 150 TCR beta chains were listed as associated with cytomegalovirus. Some IMGT-functional V segments, including TRBV6-2 and TRBV6-3, could not be distinguished by the 87-base-pair reads and were therefore excluded. The authors suggested that the approach could potentially be generalized to other disease states and immunological phenotypes. Seventeen rarely observed V segments, including chromosome 9 orphons, were excluded from the earlier analysis of some 590 of the donors because counts were too low. In a later analysis, most CMV-associated TCR beta chains were found to appear HLA-restricted, with HLA associations seemingly driven largely by CMV exposure. Because some donors lacked HLA typing at each locus, the association tests relied only on the typed subset. The classifier was reported to diagnose cytomegalovirus status with high specificity and sensitivity in both the original cohort and the validation cohort. A cluster of highly shared sequence variants was judged likely to be a technical artifact of the sequencing pipeline.

The cohort comprised 710 or so healthy bone marrow donors. At the time of sampling, all cohort members were nominally healthy, though unrecorded immune exposures were likely present. The donor tested CMV seropositive and was one of the 289 seropositive cohort members. Each donor provided a peripheral blood sample, and peripheral blood mononuclear cells were used for TCR beta sequencing. Genomic DNA extraction from the blood cell samples was performed with the Qiagen DNeasy Blood Extraction Kit. The V and J segments used are TRBV6-6 and TRBJ2-7; TRBD1 aligns with 8 central bases. Material: PBMCs. This clonotype originated in a woman aged 50 to 65 in good health and CMV-seropositive. The CDR3 region reads CASSLGQGFIYEQYF. The nucleotide sequence reads as follows: TGTGCCAGCAGTCTAGGACAGGGATTTATCTACGAGCAGTACTTC.